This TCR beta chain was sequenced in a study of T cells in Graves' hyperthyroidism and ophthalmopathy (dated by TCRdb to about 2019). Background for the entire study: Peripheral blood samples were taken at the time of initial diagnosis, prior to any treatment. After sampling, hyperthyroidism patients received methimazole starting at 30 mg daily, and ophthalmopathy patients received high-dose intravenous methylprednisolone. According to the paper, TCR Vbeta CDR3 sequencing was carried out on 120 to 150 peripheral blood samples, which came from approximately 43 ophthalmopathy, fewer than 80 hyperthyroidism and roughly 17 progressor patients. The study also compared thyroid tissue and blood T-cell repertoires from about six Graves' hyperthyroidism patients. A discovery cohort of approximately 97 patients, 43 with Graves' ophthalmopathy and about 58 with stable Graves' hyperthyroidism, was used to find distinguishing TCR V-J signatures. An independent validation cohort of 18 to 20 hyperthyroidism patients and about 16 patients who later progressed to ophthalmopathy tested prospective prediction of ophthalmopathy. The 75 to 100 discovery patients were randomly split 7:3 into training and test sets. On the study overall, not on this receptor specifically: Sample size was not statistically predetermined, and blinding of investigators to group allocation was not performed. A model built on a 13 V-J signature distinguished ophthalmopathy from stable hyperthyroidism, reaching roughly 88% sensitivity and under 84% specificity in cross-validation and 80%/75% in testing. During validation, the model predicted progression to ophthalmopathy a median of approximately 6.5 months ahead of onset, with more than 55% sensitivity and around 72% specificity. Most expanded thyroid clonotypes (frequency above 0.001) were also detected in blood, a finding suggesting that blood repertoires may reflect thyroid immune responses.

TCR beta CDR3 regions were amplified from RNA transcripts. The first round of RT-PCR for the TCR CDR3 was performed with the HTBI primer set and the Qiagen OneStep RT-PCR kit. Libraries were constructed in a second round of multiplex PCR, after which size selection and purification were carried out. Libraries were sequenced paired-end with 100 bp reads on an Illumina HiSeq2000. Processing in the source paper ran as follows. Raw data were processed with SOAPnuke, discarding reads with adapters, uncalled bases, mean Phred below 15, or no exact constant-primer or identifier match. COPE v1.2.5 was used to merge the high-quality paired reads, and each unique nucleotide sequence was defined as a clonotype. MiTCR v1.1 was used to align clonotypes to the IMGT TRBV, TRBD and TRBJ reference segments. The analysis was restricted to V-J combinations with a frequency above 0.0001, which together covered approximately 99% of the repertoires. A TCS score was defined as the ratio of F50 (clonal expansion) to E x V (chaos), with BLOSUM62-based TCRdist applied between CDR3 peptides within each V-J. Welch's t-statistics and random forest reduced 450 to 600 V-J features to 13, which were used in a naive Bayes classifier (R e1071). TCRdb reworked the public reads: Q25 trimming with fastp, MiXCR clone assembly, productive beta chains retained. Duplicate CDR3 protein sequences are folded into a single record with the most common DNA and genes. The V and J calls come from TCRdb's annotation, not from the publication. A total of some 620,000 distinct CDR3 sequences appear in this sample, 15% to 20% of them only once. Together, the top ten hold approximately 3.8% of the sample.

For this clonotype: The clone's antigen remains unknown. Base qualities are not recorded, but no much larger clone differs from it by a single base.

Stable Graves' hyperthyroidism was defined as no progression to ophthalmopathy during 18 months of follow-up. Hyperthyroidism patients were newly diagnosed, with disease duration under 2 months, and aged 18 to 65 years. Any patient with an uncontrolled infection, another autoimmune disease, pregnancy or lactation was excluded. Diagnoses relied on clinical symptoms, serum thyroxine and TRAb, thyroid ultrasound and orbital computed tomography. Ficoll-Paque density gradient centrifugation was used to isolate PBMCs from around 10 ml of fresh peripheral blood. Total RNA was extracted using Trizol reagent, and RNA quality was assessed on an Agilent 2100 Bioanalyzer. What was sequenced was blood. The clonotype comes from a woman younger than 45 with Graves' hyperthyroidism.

The base sequence is TGTGCCAGCAGCTTTAGCGGGAGGGTTGCAGATACGCAGTATTTT. Its product reads: CASSFSGRVADTQYF. This receptor chain uses TRBV7-9 and TRBJ2-3, with 11 bases aligning to TRBD2. The germline V gene encodes CDR1 SEHNR and CDR2 FQNEAQ (reference sequence). Clipping removes 3 bases from V and 4 bases from J, with 3 as the unmatched junction base count. The CDR3 spans 15 residues, from the cysteine through the phenylalanine. The kept DNA is CDR3 alone, 45 bases in frame from the first base.